This is a list of T cell receptor beta chains from one sample in a study of beta chain bispecific antibodies for T cell cancers. TCRdb redid the calling of the 5' RACE reads with MiXCR, one entry per CDR3 protein. The profile shows about 18,000 distinct CDR3 sequences, over 2% of them singletons. For these TCRs, the target antigens are not known. The sequenced material came from healthy donor T cells cultured with leukemia cells. These receptors came from a human donor in good health. Some clones in this sample may be carry-over from other donors' samples. The CDR3 runs from the conserved cysteine through the conserved F or W. Each record gives: V gene, CDR3 protein.

TRBV29-1 | CSVEGIASGGTDTQYF
TRBV20-1 | CSARGTGSNQPQHF
TRBV29-1 | CSVEDGSKTQYF
TRBV19 | CASSRRALEGANVLTF
TRBV5-8 | CASSLGRFF
TRBV3-1 | CASSQAWEETQYF
TRBV4-1 | CASSQLEQGSHEQYF
TRBV13 | CASSSETQSYEQYF
TRBV30 | CAWSVTYEQYF
TRBV20-1 | CSARDPGEGYTEAFF
TRBV4-1 | CASSPADTGGAGWGYGYTF
TRBV7-9 | CASSPDGPDTQYF
TRBV14 | CASSQETGDSYNEQFF
TRBV6-6 | CASNQGPGELFF
TRBV20-1 | CSASSGTSGAEQFF
TRBV6-5 | CASRDRNNSPLHF
TRBV4-1 | CASSQVGGSTEAFF
TRBV6-1 | CASTSPVGRPTETQYF
TRBV19 | CASSMRFGDTEAFF
TRBV20-1 | CSARDWVRQREAFF
TRBV5-4 | CASSLVGGSNNEQFF
TRBV28 | CASRSSGVDQPQHF
TRBV3-1 | CASSQVEEGGNTEAFF
TRBV7-9 | CASSLGAVEAFF
TRBV15 | CATSSEDRNEKLFF
TRBV28 | CASSSQNTEAFF
TRBV7-9 | CASSGSGNPNYGYTF
TRBV6-2/TRBV6-3 | CASSSWRDRVFYGYTF
TRBV3-1 | CASSQGSSFIETQYF
TRBV18 | CASSPPRRTGELFF
TRBV12-3/TRBV12-4 | CASSFRRGLSTGELFF
TRBV7-8 | CASSLTYREETQYF
TRBV20-1 | CSAFGGRETQYF
TRBV2 | CASSPPGTGLTLKAFF
TRBV27 | CASSLSGFSAETQYF
TRBV30 | CAWRDQKLGEAFF
TRBV4-1 | CASSQEQDTAYEQYF
TRBV7-9 | CASSPDRIYGYTF
TRBV19 | CASSIVSNEQFF
TRBV19 | CASSHPTGLVGYTF
TRBV5-1 | CASSLNTYEQYF
TRBV7-3 | CASSLSGASYNEQFF
TRBV7-6 | CASSLEEGSTRGTQYF
TRBV7-3 | CASSLQTRPFYNEQFF
TRBV5-1 | CASSPTDSDLAKEQYF
TRBV27 | CASSQRGEKLFF
TRBV3-1 | CASSQGDQPQHF
TRBV3-1 | CASSQDQDGPNGPYEQYF
TRBV12-3/TRBV12-4 | CASSPTGLIFGNQPQHF
TRBV9 | CASSVATREYKDEQFF